This TCR beta chain was identified in a study of T cell changes during pregnancy in multiple sclerosis. Repertoires were generated with immunoSEQ multiplex PCR, while TCRdb's copy carries only in-frame clones and drops some. The data show 19,000 or so clones, with around 89% seen just once and 1.3% held by the top ten. After removal of 1 base from V and 8 bases from J, the junction contained 4 bases not matched to a gene. The germline CDR1 and CDR2 sequences are SGHTA and FQGNSA. The CDR3 covers 14 residues. V and J are TRBV7-2 and TRBJ1-4, with TRBD1 matching over 7 bases. The TCR originated in a female donor in good health, enrolled as a control in a pregnancy study. This sample comprised CD4+ T cells from peripheral blood mononuclear cells, obtained in the first trimester of pregnancy. The chain's CDR3 is CASSLGQGKEKLFF. As DNA, the CDR3 is TGTGCCAGCAGCTTAGGACAGGGCAAGGAAAAACTGTTTTTT.